This T cell receptor beta chain was retrieved from a study of OX40 agonist ivuxolimab in advanced cancers. Turning to the study itself: Given to patients was ivuxolimab, an agonistic anti-OX40 (CD134) antibody. The mean age was around 56 years, ranging from about 20 to 85, with about four fifths of participants male.

Libraries were prepared by immunoSEQ multiplex PCR; TCRdb keeps only in-frame clonotypes and omits some of them. The sample yields approximately 61,000 clones, roughly 80% seen once. It was autoimmune disease history or systemic immunosuppression that excluded patients. The receptor was derived from an adult with an advanced solid tumor such as melanoma, head and neck, liver or kidney cancer. The sample consisted of CD4+ or CD8+ T cells sorted from blood, taken in a trial of the OX40 agonist ivuxolimab.

The CDR3 DNA is TGTGCCAGCAGTTTTGACAGGGGAGGGATGAACACTGAAGCTTTCTTT. Protein sequence: CASSFDRGGMNTEAFF. The genes are TRBV27 and TRBJ1-1, with 8 bases fitting TRBD1. Germline V CDR1 and CDR2: MNHEY, SMNVEV (reference sequence). J gave up 0 bases and V 3 bases, and 6 bases lay outside the gene matches. CDR3 length: 16 residues.